Listed here are 10 T cell receptor beta chains from one sample, sequenced in a study of OX40 agonist ivuxolimab in advanced cancers. Receptor libraries were prepared by the immunoSEQ multiplex PCR assay. Not all clones reach the TCRdb copy of this immuneACCESS table, which keeps in-frame sequences only. Checked studies attribute under half of the gap to unresolved V genes and leave the rest unexplained. A total of tens of thousands of clones appear in this sample, 85% of them only once. Of the sample, over 3.5% falls within the top ten clones. The source was CD4+ or CD8+ T cells sorted from blood, collected in a trial of the OX40 agonist ivuxolimab. These receptors came from an adult with an advanced solid tumor such as melanoma, head and neck, liver or kidney cancer.

V gene TRBV9 combines with J gene TRBJ2-5, with D tentatively TRBD1 (6 bases). The J call may be wrong; the DNA end is better matched by TRBJ2-7. The germline V gene encodes CDR1 SGDLS and CDR2 YYNGEE. The CDR3 length is 14 residues. In DNA form, the CDR3 reads TGTGCCAGCAGCCCCGTGGGCAGGGGAAACGAGCAGTACTTC. Amino acid sequence: CASSPVGRGNEQYF.

V gene TRBV11-2 combines with J gene TRBJ2-7; D unresolved. The germline CDR1 and CDR2 sequences are SGHAT and FQNNGV. The CDR3 sequence is 14 residues long. V was clipped by 3 bases and J by 4 bases, with 13 bases between them. The CDR3 DNA reads as TGTGCCAGCAGCTTTGCAGGAAACAGATACGAGCAGTACTTC. It yields the protein CASSFAGNRYEQYF.

The chain carries TRBV27 and TRBJ2-1, with a possible D match to TRBD1 (6 bases). CDR1 MNHEY and CDR2 SMNVEV come from the germline V gene (reference sequence). The ends were cut back, 2 bases at V and 0 bases at J, with 11 bases in the middle. The CDR3 is made up of 16 amino acids. The CDR3 protein is CASSLRGRRSYNEQFF. The CDR3, as DNA: TGTGCCAGCAGTTTAAGGGGGAGACGCTCCTACAATGAGCAGTTCTTC.

Of note for this clone: Other DNA sequences of this sample code for an identical CDR3. J is TRBJ2-7 and V is TRBV2; possible D gene TRBD2, 5 bases. CDR1 and CDR2 from the germline V gene are SNHLY and FYNNEI. The CDR3 loop spans 12 amino acids. V was clipped by 7 bases and J by 1 base, with 8 bases between them. The CDR3 here is CASTGDSYEQYF. The DNA for the CDR3 is TGTGCCAGCACCGGGGATTCCTACGAGCAGTACTTC.

The rearrangement joins TRBV5-1 to TRBJ2-7; 11 bases are a match to TRBD1. Germline V gene data show CDR1 as SGHRS and CDR2 as YFSETQ. The CDR3 has 14 residues. V was pared by 8 bases and J by 4 bases, with 8 bases of the junction left unmatched. This CDR3 is CASSAGTGGYEQYF. The CDR3 coding sequence is TGCGCCAGTTCGGCCGGGACAGGGGGTTACGAGCAGTACTTC.

This chain uses TRBV6-5 with TRBJ1-1, with D perhaps TRBD1 (5 bases). Trimming took off 5 bases at V and 4 bases at J, with 14 bases between the two ends. This CDR3 spans 14 amino acids. Germline V gene sequence: CDR1 MNHEY, CDR2 SVGAGI. CDR3 coding DNA: TGTGCCAGCAGTCTGACACGGAGGGGCACTGAAGCTTTCTTT. Protein: CASSLTRRGTEAFF.

V is TRBV18 and J is TRBJ2-1; D is unclear. Trimming shortened V by 5 bases and J by 15 bases, and 20 bases separated the two germline ends. The CDR3 length is 13 residues. The germline CDR1 and CDR2 sequences are KGHSH and LQKENI. Written as DNA, the CDR3 is TGTGCCAGCTCAAATCCTACTATAGGTCTCCTGTTCTTC. Its protein is CASSNPTIGLLFF.

This rearrangement joins TRBV9 to TRBJ1-2, with unresolved D. The V gene lost 0 bases and the J gene lost 4 bases, with 16 bases spanning the gap. CDR3 length: 16 amino acids. Germline values: CDR1 SGDLS, CDR2 YYNGEE. CDR3 nucleotide sequence: TGTGCCAGCAGCGTAGAAGTAGGAGGGCAGACCTATGGCTACACCTTC. It is translated as CASSVEVGGQTYGYTF.

This chain links TRBV29-1 with TRBJ1-1; TRBD1 agrees at 7 bases. The length of the CDR3 is 13 residues. Trimming took 4 bases from V and 3 from J; bases not matched to a gene: 5. The germline gives CDR1 SQVTM, CDR2 ANQGSEA. The CDR3 DNA reads as TGCAGCGTTGGGTTTAGGGGGCACACTGAAGCTTTCTTT. Its protein is CSVGFRGHTEAFF.

This chain joins TRBV29-1 and TRBJ2-7; D perhaps matches TRBD2 (6 bases). The germline V gene encodes CDR1 SQVTM and CDR2 ANQGSEA. CDR3 length: 13 residues. With 2 bases removed from V and 4 bases from J, the gap between germline ends came to 12 bases. CDR3 in amino acids: CSVETGRSYEQYF. CDR3 bases: TGCAGCGTTGAAACGGGGAGGAGTTACGAGCAGTACTTC.